Listed below are T cell receptor beta chains from one sample, sequenced in a study of shared T cell receptors in the human thymus. Method: immunoSEQ multiplex PCR; TCRdb's copy keeps in-frame clones and lacks some. The table includes some 760,000 clones, 75% to 90% detected once. The sample was also reused in another study, on human thymus T cells.

Sequencing input: thymocytes. The receptors here all came from a girl under three years old with a congenital heart defect. CDR3s leave out the opening cysteine and the closing phenylalanine or tryptophan. The size of a clone is reported for some rows only, either as once, few or many, or as a class for expanded clones.

clone size,J gene,V gene,CDR3 protein
.,TRBJ2-2,TRBV9,ASSVAGTPVRVTGELF
.,TRBJ2-1,TRBV4-3,ASSQRTSGGQRIYNEQF
.,TRBJ2-7,TRBV11-2,ASSLDQLEGAPYEQY
.,TRBJ2-1,TRBV21-1,ASSKVRLAGVQPHNEQF
.,TRBJ1-2,TRBV25-1,ASSESGTSGSF
.,TRBJ2-7,TRBV9,ASSVAGLAGGPIHEQY
once,TRBJ1-5,TRBV6-5,ASSYLGKNQPQH
.,TRBJ1-1,TRBV2,ASSRQGYTEAF
.,TRBJ1-1,TRBV29-1,SVCLRTLNTEAF
.,TRBJ2-3,TRBV4-1,ASSALLTGITDTQY
.,TRBJ1-6,TRBV11-2,ASSLAGQGRSYNSPLH
once,TRBJ2-1,TRBV7-3,ASSKGTYNEQF
.,TRBJ2-5,TRBV6-6,ASSYRGGRQETQY
.,TRBJ1-1,TRBV18,ASSPGGRWQNTEAF
.,TRBJ2-2,TRBV7-2,ASSPRGGLNTGELF
.,TRBJ1-1,TRBV5-1,ASSLDSLNTEAF
.,TRBJ2-7,TRBV7-2,ASSSDRVSSYEQY
once,TRBJ1-2,TRBV9,ASSVRGRGQGPYGYT
.,TRBJ2-1,TRBV10-3,AISESFGGILTTYNEQF
once,TRBJ1-2,TRBV18,ASSTDSLLSYGYT
.,TRBJ1-2,TRBV27,ASSRRHWTRLYGYT
.,TRBJ1-6,TRBV5-6,ASSMDVMRDNSPLH
.,TRBJ1-1,TRBV19,ASSVILRQGARGEAF
.,TRBJ2-2,TRBV11-2,ASSLVLAGNTGELF